Each of the 2 T cell receptor beta chains below was sequenced from the same sample in a study of read filtering for tumor transcriptome and immune sequencing. Molecular barcoded adaptors covering alpha/delta and beta/gamma chains were used on approximately 400 ng RNA. In TCRdb, the reads were re-called with MiXCR into one record per CDR3 protein. The sample lists 90,000 to 95,000 distinct CDR3 sequences; about 22% were seen once. What was sequenced was a population of CD138-negative cells sorted from bone marrow. The receptors derive from a donor at least 40 years old with multiple myeloma.

CDR3 in amino acids: CASSHGTASTDTQYF. The CDR3 coding sequence is TGTGCCAGCAGCCATGGGACAGCCAGCACAGATACGCAGTATTTT. The chain uses TRBV28 and TRBJ2-3; 7 positions agree with TRBD1. Per the germline V gene, CDR1 is MDHEN and CDR2 is SYDVKM. This CDR3 has 15 residues. The J segment lost 0 bases and the V segment lost 6 bases, leaving 6 bases of the junction unmatched.

This clonotype was seen ten or more times. This rearrangement joins TRBV29-1 to TRBJ2-1; D is perhaps TRBD2 (6 bases). V gave up 4 bases and J gave up 2 bases, with 12 bases separating them. Germline V lookup: CDR1 SQVTM, CDR2 ANQGSEA. The CDR3 sequence is 14 residues long. The CDR3 sequence is CSVGARGAYNEQFF. In nucleotides, the CDR3 is TGCAGCGTTGGGGCTCGCGGGGCCTACAATGAGCAGTTCTTC.